This T cell receptor beta chain appears in the sequencing data of a study of cytomegalovirus exposure and HLA in healthy donors. Regarding this clone: The antigen is undetermined.

Study outcomes and limitations: Sequencing likely caused a cluster of highly shared sequence variants.

The PCR made use of 60 Vbeta and 13 Jbeta primers. Original handling: It was a later analysis that counted about 80 million unique TCR beta chains, of which roughly 10 million were shared. TCRdb's copy holds only in-frame clones and misses some; the assay was immunoSEQ multiplex PCR. Clonal size and the V and J genes are those of that table, whereas D and trimming came from the DNA. The sample has about 130,000 clones; 75% to 85% are singletons. V was shortened by 6 bases and J by 0 bases, with 14 bases between the two germline ends. Per germline, CDR1 MNHEY and CDR2 SVGAGI. CDR3 length: 15 amino acids.

Sequenced input: PBMCs. The rearrangement links TRBV6-5 to TRBJ1-1; D might be TRBD1 (5 bases). This sequence was found in a man between 40 and 49 years old in good health and CMV-seronegative. The CDR3 coding sequence is TGTGCCAGCAGCCGCGGGGGAAAAATGAACACTGAAGCTTTCTTT. It specifies CASSRGGKMNTEAFF.